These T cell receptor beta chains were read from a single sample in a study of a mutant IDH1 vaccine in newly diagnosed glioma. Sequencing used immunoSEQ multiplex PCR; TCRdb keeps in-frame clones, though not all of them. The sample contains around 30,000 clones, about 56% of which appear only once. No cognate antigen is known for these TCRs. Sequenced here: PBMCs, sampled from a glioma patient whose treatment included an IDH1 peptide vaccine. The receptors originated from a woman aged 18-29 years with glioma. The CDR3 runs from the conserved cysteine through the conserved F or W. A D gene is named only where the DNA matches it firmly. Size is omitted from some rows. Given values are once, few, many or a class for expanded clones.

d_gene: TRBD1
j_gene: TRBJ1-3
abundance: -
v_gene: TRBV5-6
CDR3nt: TGTGCCAGCAGCTTGTCAGGACAGGGATACACCATATATTTT
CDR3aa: CASSLSGQGYTIYF

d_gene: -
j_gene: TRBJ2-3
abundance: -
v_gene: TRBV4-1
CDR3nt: TGCGCCAGCAGCTGGGGTCCCGGGACTTATACAGATACGCAGTATTTT
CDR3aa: CASSWGPGTYTDTQYF

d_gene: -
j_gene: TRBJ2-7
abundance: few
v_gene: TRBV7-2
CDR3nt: TGTGCCAGCAGCAGGGCCGACAGGAGTCTCTACGAGCAGTACTTC
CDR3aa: CASSRADRSLYEQYF

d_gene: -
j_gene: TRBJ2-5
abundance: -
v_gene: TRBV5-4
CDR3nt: TGTGCCAGCAGCTTGATTGGTCTAGCTTCAGAGACCCAGTACTTC
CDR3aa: CASSLIGLASETQYF

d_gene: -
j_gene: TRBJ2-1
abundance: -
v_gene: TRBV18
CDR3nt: TGTGCCAGCTCACCAGAGCCAATCTCTGGTTATGAGCAGTTCTTC
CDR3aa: CASSPEPISGYEQFF

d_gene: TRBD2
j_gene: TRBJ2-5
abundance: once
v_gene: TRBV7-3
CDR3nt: TGTGCCAGCAGCCCGGGACTAGCGGGAGAGCAGTACTTC
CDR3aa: CASSPGLAGEQYF

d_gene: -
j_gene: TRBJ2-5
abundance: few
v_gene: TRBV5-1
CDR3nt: TGCGCCAGCAGCTTGGCCCTACGGGACTCAAAAGAGACCCAGTACTTC
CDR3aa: CASSLALRDSKETQYF

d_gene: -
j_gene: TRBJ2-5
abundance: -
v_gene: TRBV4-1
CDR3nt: TGCGCCAGCAGCCAAGACGGGAGAGGACTTCAGGGAGAGACCCAGTACTTC
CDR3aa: CASSQDGRGLQGETQYF

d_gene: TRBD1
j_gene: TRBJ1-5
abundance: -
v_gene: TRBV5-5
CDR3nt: TGTGCCAGCAGCTTAGACAGGGCCAGCAATCAGCCCCAGCATTTT
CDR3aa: CASSLDRASNQPQHF

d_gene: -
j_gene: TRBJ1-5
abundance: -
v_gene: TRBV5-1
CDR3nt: TGCGCCAGCAGCTTCGGGGGCCTTAATCAGCCCCAGCATTTT
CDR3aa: CASSFGGLNQPQHF

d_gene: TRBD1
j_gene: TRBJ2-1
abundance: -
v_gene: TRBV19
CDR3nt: TGTGCCAGTCACCCCCGGGACAGAAGACTAAATGAGCAGTTCTTC
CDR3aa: CASHPRDRRLNEQFF

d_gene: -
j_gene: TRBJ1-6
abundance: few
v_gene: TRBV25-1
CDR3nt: TGTGCCAGCAGTGAAACCTTGTATCGGGGCAGGGGAAACTCACCCCTCCACTTT
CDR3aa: CASSETLYRGRGNSPLHF

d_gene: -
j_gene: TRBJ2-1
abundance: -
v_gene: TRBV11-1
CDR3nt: TGTGCCAGCAGCCGCGGCGGTCCCTACAATGAGCAGTTCTTC
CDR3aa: CASSRGGPYNEQFF

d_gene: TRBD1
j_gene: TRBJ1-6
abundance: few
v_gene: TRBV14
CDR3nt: TGTGCCAGCAGCCAAAAACTAGGACAGGGTGAGGGTTCACCCCTCCACTTT
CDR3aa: CASSQKLGQGEGSPLHF

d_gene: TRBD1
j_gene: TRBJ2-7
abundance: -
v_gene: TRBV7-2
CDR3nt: TGTGCCAGCAGCCAGAAGATTGGGACAGCCTACGAGCAGTACTTC
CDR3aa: CASSQKIGTAYEQYF

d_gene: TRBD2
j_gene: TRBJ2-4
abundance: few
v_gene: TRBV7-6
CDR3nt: TGTGCCAGCAGCTTAGATCCCCCCCTGGACGGGAGGGGACTAAACATTCAGTACTTC
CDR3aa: CASSLDPPLDGRGLNIQYF

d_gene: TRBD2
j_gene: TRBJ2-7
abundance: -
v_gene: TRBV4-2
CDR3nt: TGTGCCAGCACCCCCGGGGGAGCTAGCGGGAGCTACGAGCAGTACTTC
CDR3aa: CASTPGGASGSYEQYF

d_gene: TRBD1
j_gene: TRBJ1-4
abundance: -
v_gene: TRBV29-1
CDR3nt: TGCAGCGTACCAACGACAGGGGGCCTTAATGAAAAACTGTTTTTT
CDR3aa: CSVPTTGGLNEKLFF

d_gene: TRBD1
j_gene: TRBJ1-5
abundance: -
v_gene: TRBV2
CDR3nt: TGTGCCAGCGACAGGGGAAGGAACAATCAGCCCCAGCATTTT
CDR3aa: CASDRGRNNQPQHF

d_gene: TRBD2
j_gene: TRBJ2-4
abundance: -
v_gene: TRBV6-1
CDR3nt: TGTGCCAGCAGCGACCGACTAGCGGGGGGGCCGAGCTACTTC
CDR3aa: CASSDRLAGGPSYF

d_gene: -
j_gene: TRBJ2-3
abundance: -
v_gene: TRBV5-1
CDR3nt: TGCGCCAGCAGCTTGGCCGTAGGGGGGGCAGATACGCAGTATTTT
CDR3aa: CASSLAVGGADTQYF

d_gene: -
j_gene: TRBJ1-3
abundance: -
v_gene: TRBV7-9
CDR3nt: TGTGCCAGCAGCTTAAGCCTCTCTGGAAACACCATATATTTT
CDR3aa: CASSLSLSGNTIYF

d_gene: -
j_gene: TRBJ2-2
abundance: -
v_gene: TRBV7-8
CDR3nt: TGTGCCAGCAGCCCTACTCGACTAGAATTGACCGGGGAGCTGTTTTTT
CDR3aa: CASSPTRLELTGELFF

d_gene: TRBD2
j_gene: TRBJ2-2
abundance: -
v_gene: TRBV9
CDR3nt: TGTGCCAGCAGCGTACTACTAGCGGCCGGGGAGCTGTTTTTT
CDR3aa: CASSVLLAAGELFF

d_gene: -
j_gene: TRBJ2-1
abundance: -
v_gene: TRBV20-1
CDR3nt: TGCAGTGCCATGTACAATGAGCAGTTCTTC
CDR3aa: CSAMYNEQFF

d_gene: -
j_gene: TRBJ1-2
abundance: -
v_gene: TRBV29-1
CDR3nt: TGCAGCGTTGCCACAGGGTCTGGGACTAACTATGGCTACACCTTC
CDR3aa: CSVATGSGTNYGYTF

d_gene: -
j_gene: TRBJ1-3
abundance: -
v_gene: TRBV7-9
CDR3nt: TGTGCCAGCAGCTCCCCTTTCTCTGGAAACACCATATATTTT
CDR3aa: CASSSPFSGNTIYF

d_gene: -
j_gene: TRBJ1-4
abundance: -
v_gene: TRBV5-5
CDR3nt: TGTGCCAGCAGCTTGGCGACGGGGGGATTCTGGGGTGAAAAACTGTTTTTT
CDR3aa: CASSLATGGFWGEKLFF

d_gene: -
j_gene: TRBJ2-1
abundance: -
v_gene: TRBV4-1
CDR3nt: TGCGCCAGCAGCCAAAACCGGGACCTCAGACCAAATGAGCAGTTCTTC
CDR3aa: CASSQNRDLRPNEQFF

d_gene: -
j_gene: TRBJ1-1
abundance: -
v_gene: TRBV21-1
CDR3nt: TGTGCCAGCAGCAACCGGGACGGTGAAGCTTTCTTT
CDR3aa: CASSNRDGEAFF

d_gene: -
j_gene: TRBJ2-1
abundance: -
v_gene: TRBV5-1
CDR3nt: TGCGCCAGCAGCTTGGACAGCATGATCGGGGGCGCGGGTGAGCAGTTCTTC
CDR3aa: CASSLDSMIGGAGEQFF

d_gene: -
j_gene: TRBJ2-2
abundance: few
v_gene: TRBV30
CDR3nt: TGTGCCTGGAGTGCAAAGGATTGGAACACCGGGGAGCTGTTTTTT
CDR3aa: CAWSAKDWNTGELFF

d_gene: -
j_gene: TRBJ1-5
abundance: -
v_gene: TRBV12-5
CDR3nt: TGTGCTAGTGCCCCGGACAGTAATCAGCCCCAGCATTTT
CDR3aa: CASAPDSNQPQHF

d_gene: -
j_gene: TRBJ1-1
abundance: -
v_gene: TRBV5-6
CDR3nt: TGTGCCAGCAGCCCCTGGGGGGTCTTGACGGAAGCTTTCTTT
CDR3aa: CASSPWGVLTEAFF

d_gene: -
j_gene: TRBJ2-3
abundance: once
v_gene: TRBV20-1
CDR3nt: TGCAGTGCTTCGCGGACAGATACGCAGTATTTT
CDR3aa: CSASRTDTQYF

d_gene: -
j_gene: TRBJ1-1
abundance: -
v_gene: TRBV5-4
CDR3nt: TGTGCCAGCAGTTACAGGGTTGCGGAGAACACTGAAGCTTTCTTT
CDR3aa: CASSYRVAENTEAFF